The 9 T cell receptor beta chains presented below share a single source sample, sequenced in a study of T cells in Graves' hyperthyroidism and ophthalmopathy. Amplification targeted TCR beta CDR3 regions from RNA transcripts. Initially, a first-round RT-PCR of the TCR CDR3 employed the HTBI primer set. TCRdb re-derived calls from the multiplex PCR reads in MiXCR, one entry per CDR3 protein. In the table there are a few hundred thousand distinct CDR3 sequences, 15% to 17% of which are singletons. Sequenced material: blood. The source of these receptors is a woman aged 25-40 years with Graves' hyperthyroidism.

This chain links TRBV6-1 with TRBJ2-1; 13 positions agree with TRBD2. The ends lost 9 bases at V and 5 bases at J; junction bases unmatched: 7. CDR1 is MNHNS, CDR2 SASEGT, per germline. This CDR3 is 15 amino acids long. The CDR3 bases are TGTGCCAGTTCGGGGACTAGCGGGACCGACAATGAGCAGTTCTTC. Translation gives CASSGTSGTDNEQFF.

This clonotype was detected a few times. This chain uses TRBV6-2 or TRBV6-3 with TRBJ1-5, with a possible D match to TRBD1 (6 bases). Germline CDR1 MNHEY, CDR2 SVGEGT. Trimming left V 2 bases short and J 0 bases short, with 11 bases between. CDR3 length equals 16 residues. The CDR3 here is CASSYPGTPSNQPQHF. The CDR3 DNA is TGTGCCAGCAGTTACCCCGGGACACCTAGCAATCAGCCCCAGCATTTT.

This clonotype was seen at least ten times. The chain carries TRBV20-1 and TRBJ2-7, with D unresolved. Trimming took off 7 bases at V and 0 bases at J, with 16 bases between the two ends. Looked up from germline, CDR1 is DFQATT and CDR2 is SNEGSKA (reference sequence). The CDR3 runs to 14 residues. The CDR3 bases are TGCAGTGTTATGAAGGCGGACCGCTCCTACGAGCAGTACTTC. Protein product: CSVMKADRSYEQYF.

This clonotype was detected many times. This chain joins TRBV20-1 and TRBJ2-5; no clear D gene. Germline values: CDR1 DFQATT, CDR2 SNEGSKA (reference sequence). Between the trimmed V and J ends, which lost 2 bases and 11 bases, there was a span of 12 bases. This CDR3 spans 11 amino acids. The CDR3 DNA sequence: TGCAGTGCTAGATCCGGTGTGGGTCAGTACTTC. Its translation: CSARSGVGQYF.

This clonotype was observed many times. This chain links TRBV3-1 with TRBJ2-5, with no clear D. V was trimmed by 2 bases and J by 10 bases, leaving 11 bases between them. This CDR3 is 12 amino acids long. The germline CDR1 and CDR2 sequences are LGHDT and YNNKEL (reference sequence). The CDR3 sequence: CASSQSFNGQYF. The CDR3 DNA reads as TGTGCCAGCAGCCAATCTTTCAACGGCCAGTACTTC.

This clonotype was recorded many times. The chain joins TRBV18 to TRBJ2-5; D is perhaps TRBD1 or TRBD2 (7 bases each). The CDR3 extends over 14 amino acids. Germline CDR1 reads KGHSH; CDR2 reads LQKENI. With 1 base removed from V and 5 bases from J, the gap between germline ends came to 11 bases. The CDR3 DNA follows: TGTGCCAGCTCACCACGGGGGGGACAGGAGACCCAGTACTTC. Translating gives CASSPRGGQETQYF.

This clonotype occurred a few times. The chain links TRBV7-9 to TRBJ2-3, with 13 bases identical to TRBD2. The V gene end was trimmed by 5 bases and the J gene end by 6 bases; junction bases not matched to a gene: 14. Germline V gives CDR1 SEHNR, CDR2 FQNEAQ (reference sequence). The CDR3 totals 18 residues. In DNA, the CDR3 is TGTGCCAGCAGCCCGCCTCCCTCACTAGCGGGAGGGCCGGATACGCAGTATTTT. This translates into CASSPPPSLAGGPDTQYF.

This clonotype was seen many times. The gene calls are TRBV12-3 or TRBV12-4 and TRBJ2-7, with 9 bases that match TRBD2. Germline trimming cut 6 bases from V and 2 bases from J; bases unmatched to any gene: 5. CDR3 length: 14 residues. DNA of the CDR3: TGTGCCAGCAGGGTGGCGGGAGGGCCCTACGAGCAGTACTTC. Its protein is CASRVAGGPYEQYF.

This clonotype was observed many times. The chain uses TRBV5-5 and TRBJ2-2, with 7 bases matching TRBD1. The CDR3 spans 14 residues. CDR1 and CDR2 from the germline V gene are SGHKS and YYEKEE (reference sequence). Trimming cost V 4 bases and J 5 bases; bases outside gene matches: 5. The CDR3: CASSMTGSTGELFF. DNA for the CDR3: TGTGCCAGCAGCATGACAGGGAGTACCGGGGAGCTGTTTTTT.